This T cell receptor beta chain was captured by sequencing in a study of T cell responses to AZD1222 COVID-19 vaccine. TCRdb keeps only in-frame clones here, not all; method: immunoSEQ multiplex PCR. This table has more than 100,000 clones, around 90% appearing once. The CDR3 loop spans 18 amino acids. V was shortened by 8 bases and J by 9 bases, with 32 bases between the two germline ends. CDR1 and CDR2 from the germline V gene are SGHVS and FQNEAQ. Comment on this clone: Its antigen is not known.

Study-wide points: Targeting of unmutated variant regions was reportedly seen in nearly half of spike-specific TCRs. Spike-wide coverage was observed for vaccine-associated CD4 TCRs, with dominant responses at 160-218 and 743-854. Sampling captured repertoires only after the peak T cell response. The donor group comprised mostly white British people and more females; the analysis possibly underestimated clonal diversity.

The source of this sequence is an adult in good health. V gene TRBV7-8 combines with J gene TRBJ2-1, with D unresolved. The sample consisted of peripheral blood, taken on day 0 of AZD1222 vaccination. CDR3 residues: CASLDLTFDIGDLGEQFF. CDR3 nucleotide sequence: TGTGCCAGCCTAGATCTGACTTTCGATATCGGTGATTTGGGTGAGCAGTTCTTC.